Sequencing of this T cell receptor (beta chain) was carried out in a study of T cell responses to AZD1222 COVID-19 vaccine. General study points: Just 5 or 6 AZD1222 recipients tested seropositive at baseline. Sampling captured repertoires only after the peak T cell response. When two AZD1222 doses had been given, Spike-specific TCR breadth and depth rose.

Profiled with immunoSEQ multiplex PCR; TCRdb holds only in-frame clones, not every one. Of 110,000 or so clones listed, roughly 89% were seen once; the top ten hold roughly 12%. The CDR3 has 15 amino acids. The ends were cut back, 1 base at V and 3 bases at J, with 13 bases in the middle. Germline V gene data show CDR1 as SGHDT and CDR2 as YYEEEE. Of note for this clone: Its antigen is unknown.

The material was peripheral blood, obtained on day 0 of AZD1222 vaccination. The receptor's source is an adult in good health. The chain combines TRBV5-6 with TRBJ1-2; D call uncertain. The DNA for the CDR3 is TGTGCCAGCAGCTTGAATTGGGCCGGACACTATGGCTACACCTTC. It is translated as CASSLNWAGHYGYTF.